This TCR beta chain appears in the sequencing data of a study of CD8 T cells in Susac syndrome. V was clipped by 8 bases and J by 1 base; unmatched bases: 6. The CDR3 is made up of 14 amino acids. Per the germline V gene, CDR1 is MDHEN and CDR2 is SYDVKM. RNA totalling about 0.45 to 1 ug underwent reverse transcription with random hexamers. Amplification of TCR beta CDR3 was carried out by immunoSEQ multiplex PCR, which covered 54 Vbeta and 13 Jbeta segments. TCRdb fed the immunoSEQ multiplex PCR reads into MiXCR, producing one record per CDR3 protein. Found here are about 290,000 distinct CDR3 sequences, 65% to 90% of them singletons; the top ten hold around 0.2%. The study sequenced TCR beta in blood CD8+ and CD4+ T cells. The patients serving as multiple sclerosis controls were treatment-naive. They had stable or active relapsing-remitting disease and fulfilled revised McDonald criteria. TEMRA cells were enriched by FACS, and CD4+ and CD8+ T cells were negatively isolated.

J is TRBJ2-3 and V is TRBV28; 7 bases line up with TRBD2. Sequencing was carried out using CD8+ T cells from PBMCs. The origin of this receptor is a human donor with multiple sclerosis. The CDR3 here is CASGASGGTDTQYF. In nucleotides, the CDR3 is TGTGCCAGCGGGGCGAGCGGGGGCACAGATACGCAGTATTTT. The complete variable domain, with remaining parts taken from reference TRBV28 and TRBJ2-3, reads DVKVTQSSRYLVKRTGEKVFLECVQDMDHENMFWYRQDPGLGLRLIYFSYDVKMKEKGDIPEGYSVSREKKERFSLILESASTNQTSMYLCASGASGGTDTQYFGPGTRLTVL.